A selection of T cell receptor beta chains follows, all from one sample in a study of blood T cell repertoires in COVID-19. Sequenced by immunoSEQ multiplex PCR; TCRdb stores in-frame clones only, minus some. The sample lists over 100,000 clones, 82% seen once, with roughly 8.2% in the top ten. The sequencing input was peripheral blood. The receptors here all came from a man aged 65 to 85 with acute or convalescent COVID-19. Each CDR3 is given with its conserved first and last residue. D genes are given only for firm matches. Expanded clones are given a class, and other clones once, few, many or no size at all.

TRBD1	TRBV5-1	-	TRBJ1-1	CASSLQGARMNTEAFF	TGCGCCAGCAGCTTGCAGGGGGCTCGAATGAACACTGAAGCTTTCTTT
-	TRBV28	-	TRBJ1-5	CASSLSPFKPGLQPQHF	TGTGCCAGCAGTTTATCCCCCTTTAAACCGGGACTCCAGCCCCAGCATTTT
-	TRBV5-1	-	TRBJ1-2	CASSGDDSLYGYTF	TGCGCCAGCAGCGGGGATGACAGCCTCTATGGCTACACCTTC
-	TRBV3-1/TRBV3-2	-	TRBJ1-2	CASSQEANLYGYTF	TGTGCCAGCAGCCAAGAGGCCAATTTATATGGCTACACCTTC
-	TRBV7-9	few	TRBJ1-1	CASSPSRGAYRMNTEAFF	TGTGCCAGCAGCCCAAGCCGGGGGGCATACCGGATGAACACTGAAGCTTTCTTT
TRBD2	TRBV11-3	once	TRBJ2-2	CASSLTAGITGELFF	TGTGCCAGCAGCTTAACAGCGGGAATCACCGGGGAGCTGTTTTTT
-	TRBV7-9	-	TRBJ2-1	CASSLSLATVQFF	TGTGCCAGCAGCTTAAGTTTAGCTACGGTCCAGTTCTTC
TRBD1	TRBV5-4	-	TRBJ2-2	CASSPPGTGGAGELFF	TGTGCCAGCAGCCCGCCCGGGACAGGGGGGGCCGGGGAGCTGTTTTTT
-	TRBV28	-	TRBJ2-7	CASSITDGNRGQYF	TGTGCCAGCAGTATCACCGACGGGAACCGGGGGCAGTACTTC
TRBD1	TRBV15	-	TRBJ1-1	CATSRIQGFEAFF	TGTGCCACCAGCAGGATACAGGGGTTTGAAGCTTTCTTT
TRBD2	TRBV29-1	-	TRBJ2-1	CSVEGTSGYSYNEQFF	TGCAGCGTTGAAGGGACTAGCGGCTACTCCTACAATGAGCAGTTCTTC
TRBD1	TRBV27	-	TRBJ1-2	CASSFHGRGPRGYTF	TGTGCCAGCAGTTTCCATGGCAGGGGGCCTCGAGGCTACACCTTC
TRBD2	TRBV3-1/TRBV3-2	-	TRBJ2-3	CASSPSSGSGGDTQYF	TGTGCCAGCAGCCCGTCTAGCGGGTCCGGAGGAGATACGCAGTATTTT
TRBD1	TRBV29-1	once	TRBJ2-2	CSVDDTGTGDTGELFF	TGCAGCGTCGATGACACCGGGACAGGGGACACCGGGGAGCTGTTTTTT
-	TRBV18	-	TRBJ1-1	CASSPQGGSREAFF	TGTGCCAGCTCACCCCAGGGTGGTAGCCGTGAAGCTTTCTTT
TRBD1	TRBV28	few	TRBJ1-2	CASSGTVGYGYTF	TGTGCCAGCAGTGGGACAGTGGGCTATGGCTACACCTTC
-	TRBV5-1	-	TRBJ2-3	CASSLATSTTDTQYF	TGCGCCAGCAGCTTAGCGACCTCCACTACAGATACGCAGTATTTT
TRBD1	TRBV2	few	TRBJ1-4	CASKGQSTNEKLFF	TGTGCCAGCAAGGGACAGTCAACTAATGAAAAACTGTTTTTT
TRBD1	TRBV25-1	few	TRBJ1-4	CASSDDRGRGKLFF	TGTGCCAGCAGTGATGACAGGGGGCGAGGAAAACTGTTTTTT
-	TRBV19	-	TRBJ2-2	CASTYTGELFF	TGTGCCAGTACGTACACCGGGGAGCTGTTTTTT
-	TRBV6-1	-	TRBJ2-5	CASSEDSLKETQYF	TGTGCCAGCAGTGAAGACAGCTTGAAAGAGACCCAGTACTTC
-	TRBV7-2	few	TRBJ1-1	CASSSGQNTEAFF	TGTGCCAGCAGCTCGGGACAGAACACTGAAGCTTTCTTT
-	TRBV5-6	-	TRBJ2-3	CASSLALGASDTQYF	TGTGCCAGCAGCTTGGCGCTGGGGGCAAGTGATACGCAGTATTTT
-	TRBV2	once	TRBJ1-4	CASSEVGYEKLFF	TGTGCCAGCAGTGAAGTCGGGTATGAAAAACTGTTTTTT
TRBD1	TRBV11-2	-	TRBJ2-4	CASTLEPLTGVAKNIQYF	TGTGCCAGCACCTTAGAGCCCCTGACAGGGGTTGCCAAAAACATTCAGTACTTC
-	TRBV5-4	few	TRBJ2-1	CASSLPGGGGGTLDEQFF	TGTGCCAGCAGCTTGCCCGGAGGGGGCGGAGGGACTTTGGATGAGCAGTTCTTC
-	TRBV7-3	-	TRBJ2-1	CASSLSGAPSNEQFF	TGTGCCAGCAGCTTAAGCGGGGCGCCCTCCAATGAGCAGTTCTTC
TRBD1	TRBV20-1	-	TRBJ1-1	CSASLGQVGTEAFF	TGCAGTGCTAGTTTGGGACAGGTGGGTACTGAAGCTTTCTTT
TRBD2	TRBV11-3	once	TRBJ2-1	CASSLGTSGGEQFF	TGTGCCAGCAGCTTAGGGACTAGCGGAGGTGAGCAGTTCTTC
-	TRBV4-1	-	TRBJ1-1	CASSTPPIRETEAFF	TGCGCCAGCAGCACCCCGCCCATCAGGGAAACTGAAGCTTTCTTT